These 32 T cell receptor beta chains were sequenced from one sample in a study of OX40 agonist ivuxolimab in advanced cancers. Profiled with immunoSEQ multiplex PCR; TCRdb holds only in-frame clones, not every one. The sample has roughly 80,000 clones, 90% seen once; the top ten hold around 0.75%. This specimen was CD4+ or CD8+ T cells sorted from blood, taken in a trial of the OX40 agonist ivuxolimab. The source is an adult with an advanced solid tumor such as melanoma, head and neck, liver or kidney cancer.

The chain uses TRBV18 and TRBJ2-5, with 10 bases matching TRBD2. V lost 1 base and J lost 3; bases outside the gene matches: 5. The CDR3 sequence is 16 residues long. In germline, CDR1 is KGHSH, CDR2 LQKENI. The CDR3 protein is CASSPQRTSGEETQYF. For the CDR3, the DNA is TGTGCCAGCTCACCACAACGGACTAGCGGTGAAGAGACCCAGTACTTC. The complete variable domain, with remaining parts taken from reference TRBV18 and TRBJ2-5, reads NAGVMQNPRHLVRRRGQEARLRCSPMKGHSHVYWYRQLPEEGLKFMVYLQKENIIDESGMPKERFSAEFPKEGPSILRIQQVVRGDSAAYFCASSPQRTSGEETQYFGPGTRLLVL.

About this clone itself: One end of the junction does not line up with germline, which may come from a read error. The V call is TRBV7-2, the J call TRBJ2-4; no firm D call. Per germline, CDR1 SGHTA and CDR2 FQGNSA. The CDR3 is 12 amino acids. CDR3 amino acids: CASSLAQNIQYF. The CDR3 DNA reads as TGTGCCAGCAGCTTAGCCCAAAACATTCAGTACTTC.

The rearrangement joins TRBV18 to TRBJ2-5; a possible D gene is TRBD1 (5 bases). Trimming removed 4 bases from V and 5 bases from J, with 11 bases in between. Germline V gives CDR1 KGHSH, CDR2 LQKENI. The CDR3 has 13 amino acids. In DNA, the CDR3 is TGTGCCAGCTCACAGCAGGGTGGGGAGACCCAGTACTTC. This codes for CASSQQGGETQYF.

This rearrangement joins TRBV6-1 to TRBJ2-3, with 7 bases that match TRBD2. The CDR3 loop spans 15 amino acids. The J segment lost 10 bases and the V segment lost 1 base, leaving 11 bases of the junction unmatched. Per the germline V gene, CDR1 is MNHNS and CDR2 is SASEGT. The CDR3 bases are TGTGCCAGCAGTGAAGATGGCGTAGGGCTAGCGGCGCAGTATTTT. Translating gives CASSEDGVGLAAQYF.

The chain links TRBV6-6 to TRBJ1-3, with D perhaps matching TRBD1 (5 bases). The CDR3 sequence is 14 residues long. Germline-derived CDR1 and CDR2 are MNHNY and SVGAGI (reference sequence). Trimming pared 4 bases from V and 2 bases from J, leaving 9 bases between. The CDR3 bases are TGTGCCAGCAGTTCAAGACAGCCTGGAAACACCATATATTTT. This gives the protein CASSSRQPGNTIYF.

The rearrangement joins TRBV4-3 to TRBJ1-3, with D possibly TRBD1 on 6 matching bases. CDR1 LGHNA and CDR2 YSLEER come from the germline V gene. V was cut by 3 bases and J by 0 bases, with 9 bases left in between. The CDR3 covers 15 residues. Written as DNA, the CDR3 is TGCGCCAGCAGCCAGTACAGGGTCTCTGGAAACACCATATATTTT. Translation gives CASSQYRVSGNTIYF.

This chain uses TRBV5-6 with TRBJ1-1, with D perhaps TRBD1 (5 bases). This CDR3 has 14 residues. Germline V gene lookup returns CDR1 SGHDT and CDR2 YYEEEE. Between the trimmed V and J ends, which lost 4 bases and 0 bases, there was a span of 10 bases. The CDR3 spells CASSASTVNTEAFF. The DNA of the CDR3 is TGTGCCAGCAGCGCCTCGACAGTGAACACTGAAGCTTTCTTT.

This rearrangement joins TRBV7-8 to TRBJ2-6, with TRBD1 matching 11 bases. Germline V CDR1 and CDR2: SGHVS, FQNEAQ. Losses at the gene ends were 4 bases for V and 0 bases for J; bases not matched to a gene: 5. There are 18 residues in the CDR3. Here the CDR3 DNA reads TGTGCCAGCAGCTGGGGACAGGGGGGGATCTCTGGGGCCAACGTCCTGACTTTC. It encodes CASSWGQGGISGANVLTF.

The chain uses TRBV18 and TRBJ2-1, with D tentatively TRBD2 (6 bases). CDR1 is KGHSH, CDR2 LQKENI, per germline. The CDR3 contains 15 residues. V was pared by 4 bases and J by 8 bases, with 18 bases between. Written as DNA, the CDR3 is TGTGCCAGCTCACACGGACTACTCCCTAGGGATGAGCAGTTCTTC. Translation gives CASSHGLLPRDEQFF.

As for this clone: The same CDR3 is also encoded by other DNA sequences in this sample. The chain links TRBV28 to TRBJ2-7, with D unresolved. With 6 bases removed from V and 4 bases from J, the gap between germline ends came to 10 bases. CDR3 length: 12 residues. In germline, CDR1 is MDHEN, CDR2 SYDVKM. CDR3 residues: CASSQSSYEQYF. The DNA of the CDR3 is TGTGCCAGCAGCCAGTCCAGTTACGAGCAGTACTTC.

The V call is TRBV18, the J call TRBJ2-5; the D is unclear. There are 15 residues in the CDR3. The germline V gene has CDR1 KGHSH and CDR2 LQKENI. V lost 1 base and J 0 bases, leaving 9 bases between the germline ends. Here the CDR3 DNA reads TGTGCCAGCTCACCACTACCCTCGTACCAAGAGACCCAGTACTTC. Translation: CASSPLPSYQETQYF.

The chain joins TRBV7-2 to TRBJ2-1; 8 bases align to TRBD1. This CDR3 contains 14 residues. The V gene's germline CDR1 is SGHTA and CDR2 FQGNSA. V shed 2 bases and J 8 bases; nucleotides not matched to a gene: 5. Here the CDR3 reads CASSLIPGGDEQFF. The CDR3 DNA follows: TGTGCCAGCAGCTTAATTCCAGGGGGCGATGAGCAGTTCTTC.

The sample holds a few counts of this clone. CDR3 sequence reads: CAISTIGQSGGYTF. In nucleotides, the CDR3 is TGTGCCATCAGTACGATTGGACAGTCAGGTGGCTACACCTTC. The chain combines TRBV10-3 with TRBJ1-2; the D gene is possibly TRBD1 (6 bases). V gave up 5 bases and J gave up 7 bases, with 17 bases separating them. Germline CDR1 is ENHRY and CDR2 is SYGVKD. The CDR3 extends over 14 amino acids.

The chain has TRBV4-1 and TRBJ2-7, with D perhaps given as TRBD1 or TRBD2 (5 bases each). The CDR3 runs 13 residues. V was pared by 4 bases and J by 5 bases, with 12 bases between. Germline V gene sequence: CDR1 MGHRA, CDR2 YSYEKL. CDR3 protein: CASSRGRRDEQYF. In DNA form, the CDR3 reads TGCGCCAGCAGCCGGGGACGTCGAGACGAGCAGTACTTC.

This clone was detected a few times. J is TRBJ1-2 and V is TRBV11-3, with TRBD1 matching 7 bases. The V and J ends lost 5 bases and 8 bases, in that order; junction bases with no gene match: 8. Germline values: CDR1 SGHNT, CDR2 YENEEA. This CDR3 spans 13 amino acids. DNA of the CDR3: TGTGCCAGCAGCGACGGACAGGATCGAGGCTACACCTTC. This translates into CASSDGQDRGYTF.

V and J are TRBV6-1 and TRBJ2-4; 9 nucleotides align to TRBD1. The CDR3 has 15 residues. V shed 5 bases, J shed 12 bases, and the junction held 14 bases outside the gene matches. CDR1 is MNHNS and CDR2 is SASEGT in the germline V gene. The CDR3, as DNA: TGTGCCAGCAGTTTACTACCGGGACAGGGAGGAGCTCAGTACTTC. Translated: CASSLLPGQGGAQYF.

The CDR3, as DNA: TGCGCCAGCAGCCAGAACTACGTTGCTGAGCAGTTCTTC. Protein product: CASSQNYVAEQFF. The chain has TRBV4-1 and TRBJ2-1; D gene ambiguous. The CDR3 runs to 13 residues. V shed 3 bases and J shed 9 bases, with 12 bases lying between them. Germline values: CDR1 MGHRA, CDR2 YSYEKL.

The gene calls are TRBV2 and TRBJ1-5, with D tentatively TRBD1 (5 bases). This CDR3 contains 15 residues. V was cut by 5 bases and J by 3 bases, with 14 bases left in between. Germline CDR1 and CDR2: SNHLY and FYNNEI. The CDR3 bases are TGTGCCAGCAGTTCAACCCAGGGTACCAATCAGCCCCAGCATTTT. Encoded protein: CASSSTQGTNQPQHF.

CDR3 sequence (DNA): TGCGCCAGCAGCTTGGGGCCGGGAGCTGGGAGTGGGCCCCAGCATTTT. It encodes CASSLGPGAGSGPQHF. V and J are TRBV5-1 and TRBJ1-5; unclear D gene. Germline values: CDR1 SGHRS, CDR2 YFSETQ. Between the trimmed V and J ends, which lost 0 bases and 9 bases, there was a span of 19 bases. CDR3 length: 16 amino acids.

The table lists this clone with a count of one. This CDR3 reads CSAGQGYTGELFF. In DNA form, the CDR3 reads TGCAGCGCGGGACAGGGGTACACCGGGGAGCTGTTTTTT. The chain joins TRBV29-1 to TRBJ2-2, with 10 bases that match TRBD1. Germline loops: CDR1 SQVTM, CDR2 ANQGSEA. CDR3 length equals 13 residues. J gave up 3 bases and V 7 bases, and 2 bases lay outside the gene matches.

This clone was seen just once. This rearrangement joins TRBV18 to TRBJ1-1, with D perhaps matching TRBD1 (5 bases). CDR3 size: 16 residues. Per germline, CDR1 KGHSH and CDR2 LQKENI. Trimming took 0 bases from V and 0 from J, leaving 11 bases between them. The CDR3 DNA reads as TGTGCCAGCTCACCACCGGGACTCCCAATGAACACTGAAGCTTTCTTT. It is translated as CASSPPGLPMNTEAFF.

V usage is TRBV28 and J usage is TRBJ2-4, with TRBD1 matching 10 bases. This CDR3 spans 18 amino acids. Losses at the gene ends were 7 bases for V and 5 bases for J; bases not matched to a gene: 17. Germline V gene sequence: CDR1 MDHEN, CDR2 SYDVKM. CDR3 nucleotides: TGTGCCAGCAACGTGCATCCGGGGACAGGGGTAACGGAAAACATTCAGTACTTC. Protein: CASNVHPGTGVTENIQYF.

The chain couples TRBV28 to TRBJ2-2, with 7 bases fitting TRBD2. This CDR3 is 15 amino acids long. CDR1 and CDR2 from the germline V gene are MDHEN and SYDVKM. V was clipped by 3 bases and J by 2 bases; unmatched bases: 3. CDR3 nucleotides: TGTGCCAGCAGTTTGGCGGGAGTTAACACCGGGGAGCTGTTTTTT. It codes for CASSLAGVNTGELFF.

The chain uses TRBV7-2 and TRBJ2-5; TRBD2 aligns across 10 bases. The CDR3 length is 15 residues. From germline, CDR1 is SGHTA and CDR2 FQGNSA. The V segment lost 3 bases and the J segment 4 bases; nucleotides outside the gene matches: 5. The CDR3 bases are TGTGCCAGCAGCTTCAATAGCGGGAGGAGAGAGACCCAGTACTTC. It encodes CASSFNSGRRETQYF. The full variable domain, its missing parts supplied by reference TRBV7-2 and TRBJ2-5, is GAGVSQSPSNKVTEKGKDVELRCDPISGHTALYWYRQSLGQGLEFLIYFQGNSAPDKSGLPSDRFSAERTGGSVSTLTIQRTQQEDSAVYLCASSFNSGRRETQYFGPGTRLLVL.

The chain combines TRBV6-5 with TRBJ1-2; D not resolved. The V gene's germline CDR1 is MNHEY and CDR2 SVGAGI. The CDR3 sequence is 10 residues long. The ends were cut back, 5 bases at V and 6 bases at J, with 4 bases in the middle. CDR3 bases: TGTGCCAGCAGTGTCGATGGCTACACCTTC. Translation gives CASSVDGYTF.

The chain carries TRBV11-2 and TRBJ1-3, with D maybe TRBD1 (5 bases). V was pared by 5 bases and J by 4 bases, with 9 bases between. The CDR3 sequence is 13 residues long. Germline V gives CDR1 SGHAT, CDR2 FQNNGV. For the CDR3, the DNA is TGTGCCAGCAGCCCGGGACGAGGAAACACCATATATTTT. The encoded protein is CASSPGRGNTIYF.

The chain carries TRBV6-4 and TRBJ2-3, with D perhaps matching TRBD2 (6 bases). V was trimmed by 7 bases and J by 1 base, leaving 15 bases between them. Germline loops: CDR1 MRHNA, CDR2 SNTAGT. The CDR3 extends over 15 amino acids. The CDR3 is CASKTTGSGTDTQYF. As DNA, the CDR3 is TGTGCCAGCAAAACTACCGGGAGTGGCACAGATACGCAGTATTTT.

The chain is built from TRBV6-1 and TRBJ2-3; 7 nucleotides line up with TRBD2. CDR1 is MNHNS, CDR2 SASEGT, per germline. The CDR3 length is 16 residues. Trimming took 1 base from V and 2 from J; bases not matched to a gene: 6. In DNA form, the CDR3 reads TGTGCCAGCAGTGAAGAGGGCGGGACTACCACAGATACGCAGTATTTT. Its translation is CASSEEGGTTTDTQYF.

The V and J genes are TRBV19 and TRBJ2-4; tentative D call: TRBD1 (5 bases). CDR3 length equals 17 residues. V was clipped by 3 bases and J by 2 bases, with 17 bases between them. Germline V gives CDR1 LNHDA, CDR2 SQIVND (reference sequence). CDR3: CASSIQGRSMTKNIQYF. The CDR3 DNA reads as TGTGCCAGTAGTATCCAGGGCCGATCCATGACCAAAAACATTCAGTACTTC.

The chain employs TRBV19 and TRBJ2-5; 7 positions agree with TRBD1. The CDR3 length is 13 residues. CDR1 LNHDA and CDR2 SQIVND come from the germline V gene (reference sequence). V shed 6 bases, J shed 4 bases, and the junction held 5 bases outside the gene matches. The CDR3 reads CASRNTGVETQYF. The CDR3 DNA follows: TGTGCCAGTAGAAATACAGGGGTAGAGACCCAGTACTTC.

CDR3 amino acids: CASSEPGADTQYF. CDR3 DNA: TGCGCCAGCAGTGAACCGGGGGCAGATACGCAGTATTTT. This sequence joins TRBV5-1 and TRBJ2-3, with a possible D match to TRBD2 (6 bases). CDR3 length: 13 amino acids. Trimming pared 5 bases from V and 4 bases from J, leaving 11 bases between. CDR1 and CDR2 (germline): SGHRS, YFSETQ.

Written as DNA, the CDR3 is TGTGCCAGCAGCCCTTGGGATTCCTCCTACAATGAGCAGTTCTTC. It translates to CASSPWDSSYNEQFF. This chain joins TRBV7-8 and TRBJ2-1; D is unresolved. In germline, CDR1 is SGHVS, CDR2 FQNEAQ. This CDR3 has 15 amino acids. V was clipped by 5 bases and J by 0 bases, with 11 bases between them.